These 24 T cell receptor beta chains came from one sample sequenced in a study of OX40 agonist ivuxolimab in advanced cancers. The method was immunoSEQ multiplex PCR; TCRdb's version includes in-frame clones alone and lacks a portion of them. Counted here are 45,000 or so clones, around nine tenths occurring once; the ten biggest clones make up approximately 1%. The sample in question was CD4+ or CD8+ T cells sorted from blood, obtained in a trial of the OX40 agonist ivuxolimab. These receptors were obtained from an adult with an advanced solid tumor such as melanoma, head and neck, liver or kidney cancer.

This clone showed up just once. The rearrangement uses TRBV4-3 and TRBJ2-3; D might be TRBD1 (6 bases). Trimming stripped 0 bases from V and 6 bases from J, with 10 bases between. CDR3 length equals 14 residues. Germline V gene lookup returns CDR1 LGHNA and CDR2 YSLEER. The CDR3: CASSQDPQGDTQYF. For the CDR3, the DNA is TGCGCCAGCAGCCAAGATCCTCAGGGGGATACGCAGTATTTT.

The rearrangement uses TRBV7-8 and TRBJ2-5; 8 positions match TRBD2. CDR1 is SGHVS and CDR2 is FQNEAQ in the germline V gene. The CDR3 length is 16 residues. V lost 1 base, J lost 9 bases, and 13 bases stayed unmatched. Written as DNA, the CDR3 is TGTGCCAGCAGCTTAGTAGCGGGGCCCCGTAGCCGGCCCCAGTACTTC. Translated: CASSLVAGPRSRPQYF.

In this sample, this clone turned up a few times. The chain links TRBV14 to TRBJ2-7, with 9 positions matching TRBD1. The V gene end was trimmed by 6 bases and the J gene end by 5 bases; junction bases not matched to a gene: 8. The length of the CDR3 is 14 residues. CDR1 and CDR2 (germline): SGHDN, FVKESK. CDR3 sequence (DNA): TGTGCCAGCAGACCCGGGACAGGGTTAGACGAGCAGTACTTC. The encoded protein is CASRPGTGLDEQYF.

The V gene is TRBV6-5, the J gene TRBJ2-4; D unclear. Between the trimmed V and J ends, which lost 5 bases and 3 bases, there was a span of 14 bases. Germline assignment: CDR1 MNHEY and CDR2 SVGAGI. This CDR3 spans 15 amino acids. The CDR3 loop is CASSQPSGVKNIQYF. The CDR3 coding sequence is TGTGCCAGCAGTCAACCTAGTGGGGTCAAAAACATTCAGTACTTC.

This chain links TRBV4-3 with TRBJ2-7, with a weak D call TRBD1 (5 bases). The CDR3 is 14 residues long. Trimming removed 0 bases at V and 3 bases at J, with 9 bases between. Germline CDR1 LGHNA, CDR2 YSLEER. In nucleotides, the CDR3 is TGCGCCAGCAGCCAAGATTCGCAGGGCTACGAGCAGTACTTC. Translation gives CASSQDSQGYEQYF.

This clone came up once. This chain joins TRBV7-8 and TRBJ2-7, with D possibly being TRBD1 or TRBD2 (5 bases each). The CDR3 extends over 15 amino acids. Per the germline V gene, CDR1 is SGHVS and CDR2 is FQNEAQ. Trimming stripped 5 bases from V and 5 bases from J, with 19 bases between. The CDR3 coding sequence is TGTGCCAGCAGCCTAGGAAGTGTTGGGACCCACGAGCAGTACTTC. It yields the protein CASSLGSVGTHEQYF.

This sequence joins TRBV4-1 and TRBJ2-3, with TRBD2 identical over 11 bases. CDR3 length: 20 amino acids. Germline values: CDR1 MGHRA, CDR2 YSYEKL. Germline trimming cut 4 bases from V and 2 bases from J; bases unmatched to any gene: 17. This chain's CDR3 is CASSPRTLRLAGSPTDTQYF. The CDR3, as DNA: TGCGCCAGCAGCCCCCGAACCCTCCGACTAGCGGGAAGCCCCACAGATACGCAGTATTTT.

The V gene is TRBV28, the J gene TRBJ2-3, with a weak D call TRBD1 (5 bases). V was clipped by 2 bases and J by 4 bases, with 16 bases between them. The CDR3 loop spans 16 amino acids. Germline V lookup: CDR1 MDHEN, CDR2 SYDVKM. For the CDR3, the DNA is TGTGCCAGCAGTTTAGATCGGACCCAGGGCCCAGATACGCAGTATTTT. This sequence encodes CASSLDRTQGPDTQYF.

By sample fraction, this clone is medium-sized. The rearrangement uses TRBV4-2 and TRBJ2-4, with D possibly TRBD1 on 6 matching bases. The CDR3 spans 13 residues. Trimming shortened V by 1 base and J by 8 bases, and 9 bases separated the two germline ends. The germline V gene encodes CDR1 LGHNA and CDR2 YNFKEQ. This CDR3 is CASSQAGADIQYF. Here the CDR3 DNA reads TGTGCCAGCAGCCAAGCAGGGGCGGACATTCAGTACTTC.

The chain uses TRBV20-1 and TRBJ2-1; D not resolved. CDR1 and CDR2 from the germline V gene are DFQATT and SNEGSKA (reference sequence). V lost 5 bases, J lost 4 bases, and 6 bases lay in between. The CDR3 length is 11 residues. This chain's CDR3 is CSAAAYNEQFF. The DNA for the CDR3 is TGCAGTGCTGCCGCTTACAATGAGCAGTTCTTC.

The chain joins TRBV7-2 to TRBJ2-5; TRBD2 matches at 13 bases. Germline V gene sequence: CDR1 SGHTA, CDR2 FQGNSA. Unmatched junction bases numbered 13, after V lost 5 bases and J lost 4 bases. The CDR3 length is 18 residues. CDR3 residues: CASSIGTSGTPAAETQYF. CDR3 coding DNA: TGTGCCAGCAGCATCGGGACTAGCGGGACCCCAGCAGCAGAGACCCAGTACTTC. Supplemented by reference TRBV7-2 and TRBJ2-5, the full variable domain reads GAGVSQSPSNKVTEKGKDVELRCDPISGHTALYWYRQSLGQGLEFLIYFQGNSAPDKSGLPSDRFSAERTGGSVSTLTIQRTQQEDSAVYLCASSIGTSGTPAAETQYFGPGTRLLVL.

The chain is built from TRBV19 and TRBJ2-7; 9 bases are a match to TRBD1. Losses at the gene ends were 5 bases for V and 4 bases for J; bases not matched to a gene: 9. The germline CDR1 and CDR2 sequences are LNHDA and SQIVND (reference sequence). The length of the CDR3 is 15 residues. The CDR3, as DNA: TGTGCCAGTAGTTCGGGACAGGGAGGTTTTTACGAGCAGTACTTC. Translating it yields CASSSGQGGFYEQYF.

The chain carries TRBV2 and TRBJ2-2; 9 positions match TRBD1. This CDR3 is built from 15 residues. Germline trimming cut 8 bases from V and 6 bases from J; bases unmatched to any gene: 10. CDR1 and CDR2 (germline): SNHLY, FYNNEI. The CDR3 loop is CASGGQGGSAGELFF. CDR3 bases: TGTGCCAGCGGGGGACAGGGTGGTTCGGCCGGGGAGCTGTTTTTT.

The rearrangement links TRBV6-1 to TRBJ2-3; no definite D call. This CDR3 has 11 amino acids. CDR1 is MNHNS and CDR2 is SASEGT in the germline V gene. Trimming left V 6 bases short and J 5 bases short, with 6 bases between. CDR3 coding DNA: TGTGCCAGCAGCTACAGAGATACGCAGTATTTT. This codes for CASSYRDTQYF.

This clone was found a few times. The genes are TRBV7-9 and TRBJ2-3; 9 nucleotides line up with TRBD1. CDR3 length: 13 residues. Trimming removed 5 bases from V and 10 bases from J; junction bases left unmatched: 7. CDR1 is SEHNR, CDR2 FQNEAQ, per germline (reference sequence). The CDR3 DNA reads TGTGCCAGCAGCCGGGACCGGGACAGGGCGCAGTATTTT. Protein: CASSRDRDRAQYF.

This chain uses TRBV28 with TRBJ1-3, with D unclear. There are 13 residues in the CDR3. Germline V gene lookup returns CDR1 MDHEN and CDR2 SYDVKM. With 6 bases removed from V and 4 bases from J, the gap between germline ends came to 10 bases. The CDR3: CASRRGPGNTIYF. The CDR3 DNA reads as TGTGCCAGCAGAAGAGGGCCCGGAAACACCATATATTTT.

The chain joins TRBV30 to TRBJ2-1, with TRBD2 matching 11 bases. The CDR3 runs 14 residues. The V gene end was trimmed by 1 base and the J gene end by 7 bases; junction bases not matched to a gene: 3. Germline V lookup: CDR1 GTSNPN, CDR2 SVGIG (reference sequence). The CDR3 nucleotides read TGTGCCTGGAGTGCCACTAGCGGGAGAAATGAGCAGTTCTTC. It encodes CAWSATSGRNEQFF.

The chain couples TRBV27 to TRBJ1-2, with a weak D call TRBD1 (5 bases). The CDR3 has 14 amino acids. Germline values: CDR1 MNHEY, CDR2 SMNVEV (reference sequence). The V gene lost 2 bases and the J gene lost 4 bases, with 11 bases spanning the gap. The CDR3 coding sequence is TGTGCCAGCAGTTTAGCCGGGGGAGCCTATGGCTACACCTTC. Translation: CASSLAGGAYGYTF.

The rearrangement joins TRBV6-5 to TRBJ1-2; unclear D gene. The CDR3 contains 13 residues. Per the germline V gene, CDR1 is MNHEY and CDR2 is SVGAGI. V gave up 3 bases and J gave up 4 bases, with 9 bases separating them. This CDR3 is CASSYNRLYGYTF. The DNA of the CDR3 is TGTGCCAGCAGTTATAACAGACTCTATGGCTACACCTTC.

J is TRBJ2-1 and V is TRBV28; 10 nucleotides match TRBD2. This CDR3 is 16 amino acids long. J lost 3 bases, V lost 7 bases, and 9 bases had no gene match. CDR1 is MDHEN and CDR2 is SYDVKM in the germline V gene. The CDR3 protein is CASIFGLAGDYNEQFF. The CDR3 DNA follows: TGTGCCAGCATCTTCGGGCTAGCGGGAGACTACAATGAGCAGTTCTTC.

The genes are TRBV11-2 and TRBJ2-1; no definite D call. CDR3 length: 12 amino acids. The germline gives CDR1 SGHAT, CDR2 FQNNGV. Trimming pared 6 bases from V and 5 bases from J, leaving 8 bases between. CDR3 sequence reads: CASRGRDNEQFF. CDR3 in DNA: TGTGCCAGCAGGGGCCGGGACAATGAGCAGTTCTTC.

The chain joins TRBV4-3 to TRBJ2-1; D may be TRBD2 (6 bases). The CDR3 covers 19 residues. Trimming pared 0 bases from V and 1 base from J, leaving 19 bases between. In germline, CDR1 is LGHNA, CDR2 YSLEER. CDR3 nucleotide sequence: TGCGCCAGCAGCCAAGACGGGGTCTGGTGGAGGGCATCCTACAATGAGCAGTTCTTC. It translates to CASSQDGVWWRASYNEQFF.

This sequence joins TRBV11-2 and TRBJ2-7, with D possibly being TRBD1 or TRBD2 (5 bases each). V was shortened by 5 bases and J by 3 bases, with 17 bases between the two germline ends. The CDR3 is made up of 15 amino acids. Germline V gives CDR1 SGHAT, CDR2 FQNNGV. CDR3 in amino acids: CASSGRDGTLYEQYF. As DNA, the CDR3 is TGTGCCAGCAGCGGACGAGACGGGACCCTCTACGAGCAGTACTTC.

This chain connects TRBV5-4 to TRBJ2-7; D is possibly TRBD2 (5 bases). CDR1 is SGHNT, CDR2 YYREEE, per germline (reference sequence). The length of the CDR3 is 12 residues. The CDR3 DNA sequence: TGTGCCAGCAGCAGTTCGGCGCGGGCGCCCTCAGTC. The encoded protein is CASSSSARAPSV.